This note documents a single TCR beta chain sequence. What it binds is unknown. The CDR3 covers 13 residues. Per the germline V gene, CDR1 is SGHDT and CDR2 is YYEEEE. This specimen belongs to a study of shared clonotypes between healthy human individuals. Overall study: Each donor contributed plates that comprised three CD4 naive, three CD4 memory, two CD8 naive and one CD8 memory. Study-level findings and limits: Clonotype sharing across a few donors was observed for around 5% of naive CD4 clonotypes. Limited genetic and exposure-history diversity came from having few donors.

In the naive CD8 group, cells lacked CD45RO and were positively selected for CCR7, so terminally differentiated effector memory CD45RA+ cells were left out. Genomic DNA (from each subset) was split evenly across several immunoSEQ plates. Sequencing was performed with immunoSEQ multiplex PCR; in TCRdb, only in-frame clones are kept and a portion is missing. This sample carries hundreds of thousands of clones, approximately 96% of them seen once, and the ten largest clones take roughly 0.1%. Sequenced sample: naive CD8+ T cells sorted from blood. The rearrangement joins TRBV5-6 to TRBJ2-5; a possible D gene is TRBD2 (6 bases). The DNA matches TRBJ2-7 better at its end, which makes the J call doubtful. The TCR originated in a young woman in good health. The CDR3 loop is CASSPGDNYEQYF. CDR3 nucleotide sequence: TGTGCCAGCAGCCCGGGAGACAACTACGAGCAGTACTTC.